This T cell receptor beta chain stems from a study of T cell clonality in common variable immunodeficiency. General study findings and limits: Shared TCRbeta clones were fewer between CVID subjects than controls. Fewer deletions and N-nucleotide insertions were reportedly seen in common variable immunodeficiency TCR beta sequences.

The assay was immunoSEQ multiplex PCR, and TCRdb's table has in-frame clones only and misses some. Listed for the sample are 25,000 to 30,000 clones, none seen a single time. Concerning this clone: Its antigen is unidentified.

Sequenced: peripheral blood mononuclear cells. This TCR was sampled from a human donor with common variable immunodeficiency.

CDR3 in amino acids: CASSLTGTFSYNEQFF. The CDR3 bases that were read are TGTGCCAGCAGCTTAACCGGGACTTTTTCCTACAATGAG. The chain carries TRBV7-6 and TRBJ2-1, with a possible D match to TRBD2 (6 bases). With the read ending 3 residues before the CDR3 end, the germline J gene is used to fill in that end. The length of the CDR3 is 16 residues. Germline CDR1 SGHVS, CDR2 FNYEAQ. Trimming left V 2 bases short and J 1 base short, with 12 bases between.